This T cell receptor beta chain was observed in a study of identical twins. From germline, CDR1 is GTSNPN and CDR2 SVGIG (reference sequence). The CDR3 consists of 12 residues. V was pared by 1 base and J by 7 bases, with 10 bases between. Only a few counts were recorded for this clonotype. TCRdb used MiXCR to reprocess the 5' RACE reads, holding one entry per CDR3 protein. The sample includes 240,000 or so distinct CDR3 sequences, more than 9.5% of them seen just once. Separately, the same data were catalogued under a study of yellow fever vaccine responses in identical twins.

Material for sequencing was memory (CD45RO+) T cells sorted from blood. The chain carries TRBV30 and TRBJ2-5; D may be TRBD1 (5 bases). The receptor comes from a woman between 18 and 29 years old in good health. The DNA for the CDR3 is TGTGCCTGGAGTGGTAACCAGGGGACCCAGTACTTC. Translating gives CAWSGNQGTQYF.